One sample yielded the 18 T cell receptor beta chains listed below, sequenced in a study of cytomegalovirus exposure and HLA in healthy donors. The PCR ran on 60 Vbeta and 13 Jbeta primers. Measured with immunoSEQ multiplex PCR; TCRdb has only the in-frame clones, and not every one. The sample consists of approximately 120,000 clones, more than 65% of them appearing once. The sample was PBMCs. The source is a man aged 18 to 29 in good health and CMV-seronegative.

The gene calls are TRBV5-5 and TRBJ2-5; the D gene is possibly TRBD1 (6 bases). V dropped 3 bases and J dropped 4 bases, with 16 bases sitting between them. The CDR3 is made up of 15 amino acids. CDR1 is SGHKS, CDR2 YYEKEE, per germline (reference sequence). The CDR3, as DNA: TGTGCCAGCAGCTGGGGGCAGAGACGGCGAGAGACCCAGTACTTC. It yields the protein CASSWGQRRRETQYF.

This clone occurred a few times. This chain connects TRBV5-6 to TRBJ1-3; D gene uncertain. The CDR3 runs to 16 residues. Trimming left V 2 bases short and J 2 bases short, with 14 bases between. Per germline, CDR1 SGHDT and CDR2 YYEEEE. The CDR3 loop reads CASSLYEVRAGNTIYF. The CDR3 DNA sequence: TGTGCCAGCAGCTTATATGAGGTCCGGGCTGGAAACACCATATATTTT.

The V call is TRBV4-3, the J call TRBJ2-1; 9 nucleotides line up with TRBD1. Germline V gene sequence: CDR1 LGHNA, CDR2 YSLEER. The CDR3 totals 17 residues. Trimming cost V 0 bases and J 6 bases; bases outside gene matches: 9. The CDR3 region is CASSQEPGTGNFNEQFF. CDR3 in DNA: TGCGCCAGCAGCCAAGAGCCGGGGACAGGGAATTTCAATGAGCAGTTCTTC.

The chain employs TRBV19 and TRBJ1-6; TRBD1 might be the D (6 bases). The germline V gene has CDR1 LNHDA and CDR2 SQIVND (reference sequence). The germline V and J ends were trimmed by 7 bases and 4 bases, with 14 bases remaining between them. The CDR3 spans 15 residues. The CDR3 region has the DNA TGTGCCAGTAATTGGGGGGGCGAGTATAATTCACCCCTCCACTTT. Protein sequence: CASNWGGEYNSPLHF.

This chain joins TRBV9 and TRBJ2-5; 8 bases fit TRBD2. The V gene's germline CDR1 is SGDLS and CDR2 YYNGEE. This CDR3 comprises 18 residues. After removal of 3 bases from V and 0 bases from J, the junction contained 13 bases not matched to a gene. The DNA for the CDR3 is TGTGCCAGCAGCGCGGGGGGGGGTGGGACAAGGTACCAAGAGACCCAGTACTTC. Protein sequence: CASSAGGGGTRYQETQYF.

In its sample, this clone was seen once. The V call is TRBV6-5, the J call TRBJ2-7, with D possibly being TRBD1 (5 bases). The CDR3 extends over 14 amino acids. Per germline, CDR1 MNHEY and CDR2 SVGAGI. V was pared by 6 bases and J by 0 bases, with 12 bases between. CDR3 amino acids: CASSRQSVSYEQYF. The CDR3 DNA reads TGTGCCAGCAGCAGACAGTCCGTCTCCTACGAGCAGTACTTC.

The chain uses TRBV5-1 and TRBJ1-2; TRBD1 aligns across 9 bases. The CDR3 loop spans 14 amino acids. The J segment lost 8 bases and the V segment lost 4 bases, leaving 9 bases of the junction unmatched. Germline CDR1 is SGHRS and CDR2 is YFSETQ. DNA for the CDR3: TGCGCCAGCAGCCCCCCGGGGACAGGGAGGGGCTACACCTTC. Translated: CASSPPGTGRGYTF.

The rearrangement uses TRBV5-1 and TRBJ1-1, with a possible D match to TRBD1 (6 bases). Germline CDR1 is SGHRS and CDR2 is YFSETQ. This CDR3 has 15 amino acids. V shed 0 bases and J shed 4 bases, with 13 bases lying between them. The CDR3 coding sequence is TGCGCCAGCAGCTTGGACTTGTCCAGGGGCACTGAAGCTTTCTTT. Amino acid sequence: CASSLDLSRGTEAFF.

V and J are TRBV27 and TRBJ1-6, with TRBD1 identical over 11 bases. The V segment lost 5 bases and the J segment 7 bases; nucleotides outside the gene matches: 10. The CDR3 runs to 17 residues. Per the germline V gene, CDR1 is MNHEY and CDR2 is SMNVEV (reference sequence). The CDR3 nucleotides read TGTGCCAGCAGTCACAGGGACAGGGGGATGGGGAATTCACCCCTCCACTTT. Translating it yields CASSHRDRGMGNSPLHF.

CDR3 in amino acids: CASSHGEANNQPQHF. The CDR3 nucleotides read TGTGCCAGCAGCCACGGAGAGGCCAACAATCAGCCCCAGCATTTT. J is TRBJ1-5 and V is TRBV7-9, with D hard to call. V was trimmed by 5 bases and J by 3 bases, leaving 14 bases between them. Germline V gene sequence: CDR1 SEHNR, CDR2 FQNEAQ (reference sequence). There are 15 residues in the CDR3.

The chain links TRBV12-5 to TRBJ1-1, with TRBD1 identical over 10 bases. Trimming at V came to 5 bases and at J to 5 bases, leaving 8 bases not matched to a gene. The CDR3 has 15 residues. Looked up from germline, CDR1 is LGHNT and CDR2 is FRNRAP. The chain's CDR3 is CASGPRQGAGTEAFF. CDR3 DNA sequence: TGTGCTAGTGGTCCACGACAGGGGGCCGGAACTGAAGCTTTCTTT.

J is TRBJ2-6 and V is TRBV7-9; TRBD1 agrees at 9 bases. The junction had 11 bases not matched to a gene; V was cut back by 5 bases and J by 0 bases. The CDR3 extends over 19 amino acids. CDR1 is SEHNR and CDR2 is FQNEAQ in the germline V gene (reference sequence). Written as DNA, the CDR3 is TGTGCCAGCAGCCCCCGAGGGGGGACAGGGCCCTCTGGGGCCAACGTCCTGACTTTC. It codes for CASSPRGGTGPSGANVLTF. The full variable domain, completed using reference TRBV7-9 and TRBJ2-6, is DTGVSQNPRHKITKRGQNVTFRCDPISEHNRLYWYRQTLGQGPEFLTYFQNEAQLEKSRLLSDRFSAERPKGSFSTLEIQRTEQGDSAMYLCASSPRGGTGPSGANVLTFGAGSRLTVL.

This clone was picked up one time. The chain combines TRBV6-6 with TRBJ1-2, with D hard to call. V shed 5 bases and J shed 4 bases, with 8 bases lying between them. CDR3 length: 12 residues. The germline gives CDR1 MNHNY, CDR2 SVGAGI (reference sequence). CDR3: CASSDTLYGYTF. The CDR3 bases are TGTGCCAGCAGTGACACACTCTATGGCTACACCTTC.

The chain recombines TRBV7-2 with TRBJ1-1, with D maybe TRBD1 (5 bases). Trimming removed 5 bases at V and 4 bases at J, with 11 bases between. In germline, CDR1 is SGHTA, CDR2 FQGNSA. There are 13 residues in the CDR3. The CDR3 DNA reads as TGTGCCAGCAGCCTCCCGGGACTCACTGAAGCTTTCTTT. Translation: CASSLPGLTEAFF. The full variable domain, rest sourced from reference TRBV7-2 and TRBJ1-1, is GAGVSQSPSNKVTEKGKDVELRCDPISGHTALYWYRQSLGQGLEFLIYFQGNSAPDKSGLPSDRFSAERTGGSVSTLTIQRTQQEDSAVYLCASSLPGLTEAFFGQGTRLTVV.

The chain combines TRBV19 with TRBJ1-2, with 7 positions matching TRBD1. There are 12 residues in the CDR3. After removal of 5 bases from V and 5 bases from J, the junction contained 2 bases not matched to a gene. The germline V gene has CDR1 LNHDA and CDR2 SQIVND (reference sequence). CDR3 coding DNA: TGTGCCAGTAGTCCGGACAGGTATGGCTACACCTTC. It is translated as CASSPDRYGYTF.

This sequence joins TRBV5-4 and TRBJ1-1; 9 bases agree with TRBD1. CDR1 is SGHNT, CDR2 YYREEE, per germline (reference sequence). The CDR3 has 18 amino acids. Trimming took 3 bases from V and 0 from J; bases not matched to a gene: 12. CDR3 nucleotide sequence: TGTGCCAGCAGCTCTTACAGGGGGCAGGTGAGCTTGAACACTGAAGCTTTCTTT. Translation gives CASSSYRGQVSLNTEAFF. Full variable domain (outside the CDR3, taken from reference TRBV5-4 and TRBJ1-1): ETGVTQSPTHLIKTRGQQVTLRCSSQSGHNTVSWYQQALGQGPQFIFQYYREEENGRGNFPPRFSGLQFPNYSSELNVNALELDDSALYLCASSSYRGQVSLNTEAFFGQGTRLTVV.

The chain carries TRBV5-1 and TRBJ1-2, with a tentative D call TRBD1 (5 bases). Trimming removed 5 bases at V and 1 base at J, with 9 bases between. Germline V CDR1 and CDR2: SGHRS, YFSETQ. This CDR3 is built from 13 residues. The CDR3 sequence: CASSIDSNYGYTF. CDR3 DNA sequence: TGCGCCAGCAGTATAGACAGTAACTATGGCTACACCTTC.

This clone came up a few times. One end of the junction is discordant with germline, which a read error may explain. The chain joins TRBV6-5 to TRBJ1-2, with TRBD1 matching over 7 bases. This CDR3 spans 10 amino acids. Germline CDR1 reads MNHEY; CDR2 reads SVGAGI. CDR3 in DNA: TGTGCCAGTGGAGACAGGGCAGTGTCCTTC. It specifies CASGDRAVSF.